This T cell receptor beta chain emerged from a study of T cell responses to AZD1222 COVID-19 vaccine. Study-wide points: A rise in Spike-specific TCR breadth and depth followed two AZD1222 doses. Repertoires were obtained solely post-peak T cell response. A mostly white British donor set with more females was recruited, and clonal diversity was possibly underestimated. Nearly half of spike-specific TCRs reportedly go after variant regions that carry no mutations.

Turning to this clone: Its antigen is currently unknown.

Clones were read by immunoSEQ multiplex PCR, and TCRdb kept only the in-frame ones, dropping some. The sample consists of tens of thousands of clones, about 74% of them appearing once. V trimming: 2 bases; J trimming: 4 bases; junction bases outside the gene matches: 4. CDR3 size: 15 residues. The V gene's germline CDR1 is LNHDA and CDR2 SQIVND (reference sequence). This clonotype originated in an adult in good health. This specimen consisted of peripheral blood, obtained on day 0 of AZD1222 vaccination. J is TRBJ2-2 and V is TRBV19, with 7 bases that match TRBD2. The CDR3, as DNA: TGTGCCAGTAGTATACCTAGCGGAAGCACCGGGGAGCTGTTTTTT. It translates to CASSIPSGSTGELFF.